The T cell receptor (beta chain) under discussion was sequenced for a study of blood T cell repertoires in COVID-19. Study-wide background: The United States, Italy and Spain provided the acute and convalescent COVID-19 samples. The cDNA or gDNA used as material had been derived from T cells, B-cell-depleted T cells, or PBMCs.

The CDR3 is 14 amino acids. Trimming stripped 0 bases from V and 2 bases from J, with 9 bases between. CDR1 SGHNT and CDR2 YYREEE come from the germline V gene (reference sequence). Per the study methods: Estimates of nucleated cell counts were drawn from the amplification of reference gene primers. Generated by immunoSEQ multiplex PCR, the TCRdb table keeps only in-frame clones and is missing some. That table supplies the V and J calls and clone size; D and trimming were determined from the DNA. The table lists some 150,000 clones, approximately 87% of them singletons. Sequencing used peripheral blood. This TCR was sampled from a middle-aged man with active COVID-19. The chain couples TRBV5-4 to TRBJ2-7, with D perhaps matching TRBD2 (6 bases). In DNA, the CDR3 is TGTGCCAGCAGCTTGGGCGGGGAAACCTACGAGCAGTACTTC. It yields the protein CASSLGGETYEQYF.